These T cell receptor beta chains were read from a single sample in a study of T cell repertoires in cytomegalovirus infection. These receptors lack a known antigen. One entry per CDR3 protein results from TCRdb running MiXCR on the reads. The data show approximately 300,000 distinct CDR3 sequences, roughly 28% seen once. This specimen was cultured PBMCs, taken from culture after CMV antigen stimulation. All receptors come from a human donor in good health (CMV status not recorded). Some clones in this sample may be carry-over from other donors' samples. Both conserved end residues are part of each CDR3. Fields, in order: J gene, D gene, clone size, V gene, CDR3 protein, CDR3 DNA. A D gene is named only where the DNA matches it firmly. Not every row has a clone size; where given, it reads once, few, many or a size class.

TRBJ2-3	NA	once	TRBV2	CASGGATQYF	TGTGCCAGCGGGGGGGCTACGCAGTATTTT
TRBJ1-1	NA	NA	TRBV20-1	CSAIPRGGARLGTEAFF	TGCAGTGCTATCCCGCGGGGGGGGGCGAGGCTGGGGACTGAAGCTTTCTTT
TRBJ2-5	NA	few	TRBV7-2	CASSLMGGDGETQYF	TGTGCCAGCAGCTTGATGGGGGGAGACGGTGAGACCCAGTACTTC
TRBJ2-1	NA	many	TRBV7-2	CASSLGQGRHNEQFF	TGTGCCAGCAGCTTAGGGCAGGGGAGGCACAATGAGCAGTTCTTC
TRBJ2-5	TRBD2	many	TRBV7-8	CASSLAWTRETQYF	TGTGCCAGCAGCTTAGCATGGACTAGAGAGACCCAGTACTTC
TRBJ1-5	NA	NA	TRBV20-1	CSARGITADYSNQPQHF	TGCAGTGCTAGAGGAATCACAGCTGATTATAGCAATCAGCCCCAGCATTTT
TRBJ1-1	NA	many	TRBV11-1	CASGLKGAGTEAFF	TGTGCCAGCGGCCTCAAAGGGGCAGGCACTGAAGCTTTCTTT
TRBJ2-3	NA	NA	TRBV12-5	CASGLGGGTDTQYF	TGTGCTAGTGGTTTGGGGGGTGGCACAGATACGCAGTATTTT
TRBJ1-6	NA	NA	TRBV7-2	CASSLALGTANSPLHF	TGTGCCAGCAGCTTAGCCCTGGGAACAGCGAATTCACCCCTCCACTTT
TRBJ1-1	TRBD1	few	TRBV28	CASSTDRGDAFF	TGTGCCAGCAGTACGGACAGGGGGGACGCTTTCTTT
TRBJ2-1	NA	NA	TRBV20-1	CSALVPGDNEQFF	TGCAGTGCTTTAGTCCCGGGAGATAATGAGCAGTTCTTC
TRBJ1-1	NA	NA	TRBV11-1	CASSLVGFEAFF	TGTGCCAGCAGCTTAGTCGGATTTGAAGCTTTCTTT
TRBJ1-2	NA	NA	TRBV28	CASKTGPYGYTF	TGTGCCAGCAAAACAGGGCCCTATGGCTACACCTTC
TRBJ2-3	TRBD1	NA	TRBV24-1	CATSDPTGATDTQYF	TGTGCCACCAGTGACCCGACAGGGGCCACAGATACGCAGTATTTT
TRBJ2-5	NA	NA	TRBV25-1	CASSALLTGRAHF	TGTGCCAGCAGTGCCCTCCTAACAGGGCGCGCACACTTC
TRBJ2-7	TRBD2	NA	TRBV19	CASSSGGLAGGRDEQYF	TGTGCCAGTAGTTCAGGAGGACTAGCGGGGGGGCGAGACGAGCAGTACTTC
TRBJ1-3	TRBD1	NA	TRBV6-2/TRBV6-3	CASSWDGQGGRNTIYF	TGTGCCAGCAGCTGGGACGGACAGGGAGGGAGAAACACCATATATTTT
TRBJ1-1	NA	once	TRBV7-6	CASSAQHLNTEAFF	TGTGCCAGCAGCGCCCAACACCTGAACACTGAAGCTTTCTTT
TRBJ2-1	TRBD1	few	TRBV19	CASSAYPGTGSSYNEQFF	TGTGCCAGTAGTGCTTATCCCGGGACAGGGAGCTCCTACAATGAGCAGTTCTTC
TRBJ1-2	NA	few	TRBV14	CASSQVEGKGYGYTF	TGTGCCAGCAGCCAAGTAGAGGGAAAGGGATATGGCTACACCTTC
TRBJ1-1	NA	NA	TRBV27	CASSLNPTREDYTEAFF	TGTGCCAGCAGTTTAAACCCTACTAGGGAGGATTACACTGAAGCTTTCTTT
TRBJ1-5	NA	few	TRBV20-1	CSAGDLNQPQHF	TGCAGTGCAGGGGACCTCAATCAGCCCCAGCATTTT
TRBJ2-3	NA	NA	TRBV4-2	CASSQEGMTGSTDTQYF	TGTGCCAGCAGCCAAGAGGGGATGACAGGTAGCACAGATACGCAGTATTTT
TRBJ1-5	NA	NA	TRBV7-9	CASSSGGPKGGWNQPQHF	TGTGCCAGCAGCTCCGGGGGACCCAAGGGAGGTTGGAATCAGCCCCAGCATTTT
TRBJ1-5	TRBD1	NA	TRBV6-6	CASSLQGEGQPQHF	TGTGCCAGCAGTTTACAGGGGGAAGGCCAGCCCCAGCATTTT
TRBJ1-6	NA	once	TRBV5-4	CASSPTGDANSPLHF	TGTGCCAGCAGCCCGACGGGGGACGCGAATTCACCCCTCCACTTT
TRBJ1-6	NA	NA	TRBV10-3	CATSGPRSSPLHF	TGTGCCACGTCGGGACCGAGGAGTTCACCCCTCCACTTT
TRBJ1-5	NA	many	TRBV7-2	CASSFMTGPNQPQHF	TGTGCCAGCAGCTTCATGACAGGACCCAATCAGCCCCAGCATTTT
TRBJ1-2	NA	few	TRBV7-9	CASSLSTGMNRYGYTF	TGTGCCAGCAGCTTATCGACAGGAATGAATCGATATGGCTACACCTTC
TRBJ2-5	NA	NA	TRBV23-1	CASSQELRRETQYF	TGCGCCAGCAGTCAAGAACTCCGCCGGGAGACCCAGTACTTC
TRBJ2-1	NA	many	TRBV7-2	CASSFRFEDNEQFF	TGTGCCAGCAGCTTTAGGTTTGAGGACAATGAGCAGTTCTTC
TRBJ2-7	NA	few	TRBV4-1	CASSQEGGTDEQYF	TGCGCCAGCAGCCAAGAAGGGGGTACCGACGAGCAGTACTTC
TRBJ2-3	NA	NA	TRBV11-2	CASSSRTFGADTQYF	TGTGCCAGCAGCTCGCGGACTTTTGGGGCAGATACGCAGTATTTT
TRBJ2-1	NA	many	TRBV11-3	CASSSGSGSYNEQFF	TGTGCCAGCAGCTCGGGTAGCGGCTCCTACAATGAGCAGTTCTTC
TRBJ1-1	TRBD1	NA	TRBV11-2	CASSPPHGGQGVTEAFF	TGTGCCAGCAGCCCCCCTCACGGGGGGCAGGGGGTTACTGAAGCTTTCTTT
TRBJ1-2	TRBD1	NA	TRBV10-2	CASSGTGVNYGYTF	TGCGCCAGCAGCGGGACAGGGGTTAACTATGGCTACACCTTC
TRBJ2-2	TRBD2	NA	TRBV29-1	CSVHPSGDFTGELFF	TGCAGCGTTCACCCTAGCGGAGATTTCACCGGGGAGCTGTTTTTT
TRBJ1-3	TRBD1	once	TRBV30	CAWTRPGQGFGGNTIYF	TGTGCCTGGACCCGTCCGGGACAGGGGTTTGGTGGAAACACCATATATTTT
TRBJ2-1	NA	NA	TRBV20-1	CSARDTATAPFF	TGCAGTGCTAGAGATACAGCAACAGCCCCGTTCTTC
TRBJ1-2	NA	NA	TRBV12-3/TRBV12-4	CASLRDANGYTF	TGTGCCAGCCTCCGGGACGCAAATGGCTACACCTTC
TRBJ1-1	NA	NA	TRBV20-1	CSALLTGYDAEAFF	TGCAGTGCTCTATTAACAGGGTACGACGCTGAAGCTTTCTTT
TRBJ2-5	TRBD2	few	TRBV12-3/TRBV12-4	CASSLSGLAGPPKETQYF	TGTGCCAGCAGTTTGAGTGGACTAGCGGGACCCCCCAAAGAGACCCAGTACTTC
TRBJ2-3	NA	many	TRBV19	CASSDGPSTDTQYF	TGTGCCAGTAGTGACGGACCTAGCACAGATACGCAGTATTTT
TRBJ1-4	NA	many	TRBV6-1	CATYRGKLFF	TGTGCCACGTACCGGGGAAAACTGTTTTTT
TRBJ1-5	TRBD1	NA	TRBV28	CASSLVTGAFSAQPQHF	TGTGCCAGCAGTTTGGTAACAGGGGCTTTCTCGGCTCAGCCCCAGCATTTT
TRBJ2-3	TRBD2	many	TRBV7-8	CASSLTPAGRVSDTQYF	TGTGCCAGCAGCCTCACCCCTGCAGGGAGGGTGTCAGATACGCAGTATTTT
TRBJ2-3	TRBD2	NA	TRBV20-1	CTLSGGNTDTQYF	TGCACCCTTAGCGGGGGAAACACAGATACGCAGTATTTT
TRBJ2-2	NA	NA	TRBV10-3	CAISDGRGGTGELFF	TGTGCCATCAGTGATGGACGAGGGGGGACCGGGGAGCTGTTTTTT
TRBJ2-5	TRBD2	NA	TRBV7-6	CASTRGGGETQYF	TGTGCCAGCACCCGGGGGGGCGGGGAGACCCAGTACTTC
TRBJ1-1	NA	few	TRBV19	CASSNRVILNTEAFF	TGTGCCAGTAGTAATCGGGTAATCCTGAACACTGAAGCTTTCTTT
TRBJ2-7	NA	NA	TRBV10-3	CAISEGTAGSYEQYF	TGTGCCATCAGTGAAGGTACTGCAGGGTCCTACGAGCAGTACTTC
TRBJ2-2	NA	NA	TRBV20-1	CSASSGGVYTGELFF	TGCAGTGCTAGTAGCGGAGGGGTATACACCGGGGAGCTGTTTTTT
TRBJ1-1	NA	few	TRBV27	CASSFGGWATEAFF	TGTGCCAGCAGTTTCGGAGGGTGGGCCACTGAAGCTTTCTTT
TRBJ1-3	NA	NA	TRBV10-3	CATHDGGAGNTIYF	TGTGCCACCCACGACGGAGGCGCTGGAAACACCATATATTTT
TRBJ2-5	TRBD2	NA	TRBV15	CATSRGRRGWGETQYF	TGTGCCACCAGCAGAGGTCGGCGGGGGTGGGGAGAGACCCAGTACTTC